This note documents a single TCR beta chain sequence. CDR3 length: 12 residues. Trimming took off 6 bases at V and 5 bases at J, with 8 bases between the two ends. Germline assignment: CDR1 KGHSH and CDR2 LQKENI. These data belong to a study of OX40 agonist ivuxolimab in advanced cancers. TCRdb's copy holds only in-frame clones and misses some; the assay was immunoSEQ multiplex PCR. The table includes tens of thousands of clones, approximately 90% detected once. The TCR sequence derives from an adult with an advanced solid tumor such as melanoma, head and neck, liver or kidney cancer. Sequenced material: CD4+ or CD8+ T cells sorted from blood, taken in a trial of the OX40 agonist ivuxolimab. The chain couples TRBV18 to TRBJ2-1; perhaps TRBD1 as D (6 bases). This CDR3 reads CASSPGDNEQFF. CDR3 nucleotides: TGTGCCAGCTCTCCAGGGGACAATGAGCAGTTCTTC.